A single sample gave rise to the 27 T cell receptor beta chains below, sequenced in a study of control samples from healthy donors and cancer patients. Profiling relied on immunoSEQ multiplex PCR, and the TCRdb table lists in-frame clones only, not all of them. Among 350,000 to 450,000 clones listed, around 90% were seen once. The sequencing input was PBMCs. The receptors shown here come from a man aged 40-49 years with head and neck cancer.

The rearrangement uses TRBV28 and TRBJ1-4, with 9 bases lining up with TRBD1. CDR1 and CDR2 from the germline V gene are MDHEN and SYDVKM. V lost 6 bases and J lost 8; bases outside the gene matches: 10. The CDR3 runs to 15 residues. The CDR3 here is CASSPGQGFREKLFF. The CDR3 nucleotides are TGTGCCAGCAGCCCAGGACAGGGGTTCCGCGAAAAACTGTTTTTT.

J is TRBJ1-1 and V is TRBV6-5, with D tentatively TRBD1 (5 bases). This CDR3 contains 15 residues. Trimming took off 2 bases at V and 11 bases at J, with 21 bases between the two ends. The germline gives CDR1 MNHEY, CDR2 SVGAGI. CDR3 amino acids: CASSYGRVAGGAAFF. The CDR3, as DNA: TGTGCCAGCAGTTACGGCCGGGTGGCGGGAGGGGCGGCTTTCTTT.

This chain uses TRBV11-2 with TRBJ2-7; weak D call: TRBD1 (5 bases). The CDR3 length is 16 residues. Germline-derived CDR1 and CDR2 are SGHAT and FQNNGV. V lost 0 bases and J lost 2, with 14 bases in between. CDR3 region: CASSLEAGWVPYEQYF. The CDR3 region has the DNA TGTGCCAGCAGCTTAGAAGCAGGGTGGGTGCCCTACGAGCAGTACTTC.

This rearrangement joins TRBV11-3 to TRBJ2-3; D gene ambiguous. Germline V gene sequence: CDR1 SGHNT, CDR2 YENEEA. The CDR3 has 14 amino acids. V gave up 0 bases and J gave up 2 bases, with 6 bases separating them. As DNA, the CDR3 is TGTGCCAGCAGCTTAGACCAGGTCACAGATACGCAGTATTTT. Amino acids: CASSLDQVTDTQYF. Combining the CDR3 with reference TRBV11-3 and TRBJ2-3 gives the whole variable domain EAGVVQSPRYKIIEKKQPVAFWCNPISGHNTLYWYLQNLGQGPELLIRYENEEAVDDSQLPKDRFSAERLKGVDSTLKIQPAELGDSAVYLCASSLDQVTDTQYFGPGTRLTVL.

A remark on this clone: Different DNA sequences within this sample yield the same CDR3. The chain is built from TRBV7-3 and TRBJ2-1; 7 nucleotides match TRBD2. J lost 2 bases, V lost 4 bases, and 2 bases had no gene match. The germline gives CDR1 SGHTA, CDR2 FQGTGA. CDR3 length: 14 residues. CDR3 bases: TGTGCCAGCAGCTCCGGACTAGCCTACAATGAGCAGTTCTTC. Amino acid sequence: CASSSGLAYNEQFF. The entire variable domain, with the rest obtained from reference TRBV7-3 and TRBJ2-1, is as follows: GAGVSQTPSNKVTEKGKYVELRCDPISGHTALYWYRQSLGQGPEFLIYFQGTGAADDSGLPNDRFFAVRPEGSVSTLKIQRTERGDSAVYLCASSSGLAYNEQFFGPGTRLTVL.

This clone was counted a few times. The rearrangement joins TRBV24-1 to TRBJ2-7; TRBD1 aligns across 11 bases. CDR3 length: 15 residues. With V trimmed by 7 bases and J by 5 bases, 9 bases remained unmatched. Germline CDR1 and CDR2: KGHDR and SFDVKD. The CDR3 loop is CATSGVGTGGNEQYF. The DNA for the CDR3 is TGTGCCACCAGCGGGGTCGGGACAGGGGGAAACGAGCAGTACTTC.

The chain combines TRBV10-3 with TRBJ2-7; D remains ambiguous. This CDR3 contains 13 residues. Trimming took 0 bases from V and 6 from J, leaving 9 bases between them. Looked up from germline, CDR1 is ENHRY and CDR2 is SYGVKD. The CDR3 is CAISESRLSEQYF. The CDR3 DNA is TGTGCCATCAGTGAGTCGAGACTTTCCGAGCAGTACTTC.

V and J are TRBV19 and TRBJ2-6; tentatively, D is TRBD2 (6 bases). The CDR3 spans 16 residues. Germline V gene lookup returns CDR1 LNHDA and CDR2 SQIVND (reference sequence). Between the trimmed V and J ends, which lost 5 bases and 8 bases, there was a span of 19 bases. CDR3 nucleotides: TGTGCCAGTAGTCCGCCCGGGCGGGAAAGGACCAACGTCCTGACTTTC. Its protein is CASSPPGRERTNVLTF.

The rearrangement joins TRBV7-3 to TRBJ1-3, with unresolved D. V was trimmed by 5 bases and J by 0 bases, leaving 8 bases between them. The germline V gene has CDR1 SGHTA and CDR2 FQGTGA. The CDR3 is 14 amino acids. The CDR3 DNA is TGTGCCAGCAGCGCCGGCCACTCTGGAAACACCATATATTTT. Encoded protein: CASSAGHSGNTIYF. The full variable domain, its missing parts supplied by reference TRBV7-3 and TRBJ1-3, is GAGVSQTPSNKVTEKGKYVELRCDPISGHTALYWYRQSLGQGPEFLIYFQGTGAADDSGLPNDRFFAVRPEGSVSTLKIQRTERGDSAVYLCASSAGHSGNTIYFGEGSWLTVV.

This chain joins TRBV9 and TRBJ2-5; D may correspond to TRBD1 or TRBD2 (5 bases each). Germline-derived CDR1 and CDR2 are SGDLS and YYNGEE. The CDR3 length is 16 residues. Trimming took 2 bases from V and 1 from J, leaving 15 bases between them. CDR3 in amino acids: CASSVESGTIQETQYF. The CDR3 DNA sequence: TGTGCCAGCAGCGTTGAATCCGGGACCATCCAAGAGACCCAGTACTTC.

This chain joins TRBV5-1 and TRBJ2-1; the D gene is possibly TRBD1 (6 bases). CDR1 is SGHRS, CDR2 YFSETQ, per germline. V lost 6 bases, J lost 8 bases, and 24 bases lay in between. This CDR3 contains 16 residues. CDR3 protein: CASTPMDSGRFDEQFF. The CDR3 DNA follows: TGCGCCAGCACCCCCATGGACAGTGGAAGGTTCGATGAGCAGTTCTTC.

V gene TRBV9 combines with J gene TRBJ2-5; 8 bases agree with TRBD1. The CDR3 contains 14 residues. V dropped 3 bases and J dropped 5; count of bases not matched to a gene: 6. Germline CDR1 reads SGDLS; CDR2 reads YYNGEE. The CDR3 here is CASSAAGGRETQYF. The CDR3 DNA follows: TGTGCCAGCAGCGCCGCAGGGGGCAGGGAGACCCAGTACTTC.

The chain combines TRBV7-9 with TRBJ2-5; 9 bases fit TRBD1. This CDR3 has 15 amino acids. The J segment lost 2 bases and the V segment lost 3 bases, leaving 4 bases of the junction unmatched. Germline CDR1 is SEHNR and CDR2 is FQNEAQ (reference sequence). This CDR3 reads CASSFSGTGQETQYF. CDR3 nucleotide sequence: TGTGCCAGCAGCTTCTCCGGGACAGGGCAAGAGACCCAGTACTTC.

This chain uses TRBV9 with TRBJ1-1; D gene ambiguous. This CDR3 contains 14 residues. Germline CDR1 SGDLS, CDR2 YYNGEE. Trimming took 4 bases from V and 2 from J, leaving 12 bases between them. The CDR3 loop reads CASSPDHPNTEAFF. The CDR3 nucleotides are TGTGCCAGCAGCCCCGATCATCCTAACACTGAAGCTTTCTTT. The variable domain in full, with the rest retrieved from reference TRBV9 and TRBJ1-1, is DSGVTQTPKHLITATGQRVTLRCSPRSGDLSVYWYQQSLDQGLQFLIQYYNGEERAKGNILERFSAQQFPDLHSELNLSSLELGDSALYFCASSPDHPNTEAFFGQGTRLTVV.

Here the CDR3 reads CSVVGLWNTEAFF. In DNA form, the CDR3 reads TGCAGCGTTGTTGGACTATGGAACACTGAAGCTTTCTTT. The chain uses TRBV29-1 and TRBJ1-1; D gene unclear. CDR1 is SQVTM, CDR2 ANQGSEA, per germline. The CDR3 runs 13 residues. Trimming stripped 4 bases from V and 1 base from J, with 10 bases between.

This chain joins TRBV10-3 and TRBJ2-3; D perhaps matches TRBD2 (6 bases). Germline V CDR1 and CDR2: ENHRY, SYGVKD. Between the trimmed V and J ends, which lost 11 bases and 2 bases, there was a span of 14 bases. The CDR3 totals 13 residues. CDR3 bases: TGTGCCGCTCGGGGAGGCTTCACAGATACGCAGTATTTT. Its translation: CAARGGFTDTQYF.

This chain joins TRBV5-1 and TRBJ1-3; D uncertain. CDR1 and CDR2 from the germline V gene are SGHRS and YFSETQ. V shed 2 bases and J shed 2 bases, with 5 bases lying between them. CDR3 length: 13 amino acids. The chain's CDR3 is CASSLGTGNTIYF. The DNA for the CDR3 is TGCGCCAGCAGCTTAGGGACTGGAAACACCATATATTTT.

J is TRBJ1-4 and V is TRBV12-3 or TRBV12-4, with D maybe TRBD1 (6 bases). The CDR3 covers 12 residues. Trimming shortened V by 5 bases and J by 5 bases, and 6 bases separated the two germline ends. The CDR3 here is CASSGQNEKLFF. In DNA, the CDR3 is TGTGCCAGCAGTGGACAGAATGAAAAACTGTTTTTT.

The chain combines TRBV5-1 with TRBJ2-1; 11 bases map to TRBD2. This CDR3 comprises 16 residues. In germline, CDR1 is SGHRS, CDR2 YFSETQ. Trimming took 5 bases from V and 6 from J; bases not matched to a gene: 10. The CDR3 bases are TGCGCCAGCAGTTCCCTACTAGCGGGAGCATCCAATGAGCAGTTCTTC. Translation: CASSSLLAGASNEQFF.

This clone was recorded only once. This chain links TRBV28 with TRBJ1-4; D is ambiguous. This CDR3 contains 12 residues. Germline lookup yields CDR1 MDHEN and CDR2 SYDVKM. Trimming removed 7 bases from V and 6 bases from J, with 9 bases in between. CDR3 sequence: CASTRLYEKLFF. The CDR3 DNA is TGTGCCAGCACTCGTCTCTATGAAAAACTGTTTTTT.

This clone was recorded a few times. This rearrangement joins TRBV9 to TRBJ1-1; TRBD1 aligns across 10 bases. The CDR3 contains 16 residues. Germline values: CDR1 SGDLS, CDR2 YYNGEE. J was trimmed by 5 bases and V by 0 bases; bases with no gene match: 7. CDR3 residues: CASSVDQGQGQTEAFF. In DNA, the CDR3 is TGTGCCAGCAGCGTAGACCAGGGACAGGGGCAAACTGAAGCTTTCTTT.

V and J are TRBV6-5 and TRBJ2-2, with D hard to call. The V gene lost 5 bases and the J gene lost 7 bases, with 8 bases spanning the gap. Germline V gene lookup returns CDR1 MNHEY and CDR2 SVGAGI. The CDR3 is 12 residues long. The CDR3 is CASSPFRGELFF. The CDR3 nucleotides read TGTGCCAGCAGTCCCTTTCGCGGGGAGCTGTTTTTT.

The chain is built from TRBV7-9 and TRBJ2-4, with D possibly matching TRBD1 (6 bases). The germline V gene has CDR1 SEHNR and CDR2 FQNEAQ (reference sequence). CDR3 size: 16 residues. The V end lost 5 bases, the J end lost 1 base, and 15 bases lay between the germline ends. For the CDR3, the DNA is TGTGCCAGCAGCGCCCACTTCGACAGGGCCAAAAACATTCAGTACTTC. Translating it yields CASSAHFDRAKNIQYF.

The chain employs TRBV6-1 and TRBJ1-4; 7 nucleotides align to TRBD1. Germline V gene lookup returns CDR1 MNHNS and CDR2 SASEGT. This CDR3 region has 15 residues. V was clipped by 2 bases and J by 5 bases; unmatched bases: 5. CDR3 region: CASSELGTENEKLFF. The CDR3 nucleotides read TGTGCCAGCAGTGAATTGGGGACAGAGAATGAAAAACTGTTTTTT.

The rearrangement links TRBV27 to TRBJ2-1, with D unclear. The germline CDR1 and CDR2 sequences are MNHEY and SMNVEV (reference sequence). The CDR3 totals 13 residues. Trimming removed 3 bases at V and 6 bases at J, with 9 bases between. The CDR3 is CASSFSRSNEQFF. DNA of the CDR3: TGTGCCAGCAGTTTCTCCAGGTCCAATGAGCAGTTCTTC.

V usage is TRBV27 and J usage is TRBJ1-5; tentative D call: TRBD1 (5 bases). Trimming pared 1 base from V and 3 bases from J, leaving 7 bases between. Germline values: CDR1 MNHEY, CDR2 SMNVEV (reference sequence). The CDR3 sequence is 14 residues long. CDR3 sequence reads: CASSLWGNNQPQHF. The CDR3 nucleotides are TGTGCCAGCAGTTTATGGGGGAACAATCAGCCCCAGCATTTT.

This chain links TRBV2 with TRBJ1-1, with 9 bases matching TRBD1. CDR3 length: 16 amino acids. CDR1 and CDR2 (germline): SNHLY, FYNNEI. V was pared by 4 bases and J by 4 bases, with 10 bases of the junction left unmatched. DNA of the CDR3: TGTGCCAGCAGTGGGGACAGGGAAAGAGGGGGCACTGAAGCTTTCTTT. It is translated as CASSGDRERGGTEAFF.